A single T cell receptor (beta chain) is shown here with its context. Its cognate antigen is unknown. Germline V CDR1 and CDR2: MDHEN, SYDVKM. With 3 bases removed from V and 0 bases from J, the gap between germline ends came to 9 bases. The CDR3 contains 15 residues. This sample is part of a study of T cell responses to AZD1222 COVID-19 vaccine. Background on the study: Second doses were pooled across both intervals (about 4 or about 12 weeks). The study's findings and limits: Seropositive at baseline were only five or six AZD1222 recipients. Rises in breadth and depth of Spike-specific TCRs came after two AZD1222 doses.

TCRdb's table, derived via immunoSEQ multiplex PCR, lists solely in-frame clones and lacks some. In the table there are under 200,000 clones, around 90% of which are singletons. The chain has TRBV28 and TRBJ2-1; maybe TRBD1 (6 bases). The TCR comes from an adult in good health. Source: peripheral blood, taken on day 0 of AZD1222 vaccination. This CDR3 reads CASSLTGGSYNEQFF. The CDR3 DNA follows: TGTGCCAGCAGTTTGACAGGCGGCTCCTACAATGAGCAGTTCTTC.